The clone carrying this T cell receptor (beta chain) was picked up many times. TCRdb called the PCR reads again in MiXCR, with one record for every CDR3 protein. The sample has 70,000 to 95,000 distinct CDR3 sequences, around 19% seen once; the top ten hold around 0.8%. This specimen comes from a study of molecular identifiers for immune sequencing clone quantification. J lost 4 bases, V lost 10 bases, and 6 bases had no gene match. Germline values: CDR1 MNHEY, CDR2 SVGAGI. CDR3 length equals 13 residues. The sequencing input was naive CD8+ T cells from blood, with Jurkat cell RNA spiked in. Subset described: FACS-sorted CD8+CD4-CCR7+CD45RA+ naive T cells. The receptor was derived from a human donor in good health. Some libraries in this study had Jurkat cell RNA spiked in. V gene TRBV6-5 combines with J gene TRBJ1-4, with 7 bases identical to TRBD1. The CDR3 spells CATTDRLNEKLFF. The DNA for the CDR3 is TGTGCCACCACGGACAGGCTTAATGAAAAACTGTTTTTT.